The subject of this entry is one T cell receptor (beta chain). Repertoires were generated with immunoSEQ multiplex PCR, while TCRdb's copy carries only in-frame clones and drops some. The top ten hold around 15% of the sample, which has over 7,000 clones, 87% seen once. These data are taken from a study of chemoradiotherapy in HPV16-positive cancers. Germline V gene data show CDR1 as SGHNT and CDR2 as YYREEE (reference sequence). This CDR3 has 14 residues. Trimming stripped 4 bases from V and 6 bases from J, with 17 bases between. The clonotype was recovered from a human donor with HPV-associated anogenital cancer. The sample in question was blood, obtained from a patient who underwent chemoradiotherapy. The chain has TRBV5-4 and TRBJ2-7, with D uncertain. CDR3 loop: CASSPDGVRTEQYF. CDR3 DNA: TGTGCCAGCAGCCCGGATGGGGTGCGCACCGAGCAGTACTTC. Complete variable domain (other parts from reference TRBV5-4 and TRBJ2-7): ETGVTQSPTHLIKTRGQQVTLRCSSQSGHNTVSWYQQALGQGPQFIFQYYREEENGRGNFPPRFSGLQFPNYSSELNVNALELDDSALYLCASSPDGVRTEQYFGPGTRLTVT.